These 13 T cell receptor beta chains were all obtained from the same sample, sequenced in a study of shared clonotypes between healthy human individuals. Assay: immunoSEQ multiplex PCR; the TCRdb copy retains only in-frame clones and omits some. This sample has 1 million to 1.2 million clones; roughly 80% occur once, and the top ten carry about 0.94%. Input material: memory CD4+ T cells from PBMCs. As to subset: CD45RA-negative fraction. The receptors were gathered from a man between 18 and 35 years old in good health. Some clones in this sample may be carry-over from other donors' samples.

The J gene is TRBJ1-3, the V gene TRBV7-9; the D gene is possibly TRBD1 (5 bases). The CDR3 runs to 15 residues. CDR1 SEHNR and CDR2 FQNEAQ come from the germline V gene (reference sequence). The V end lost 4 bases, the J end lost 2 bases, and 12 bases lay between the germline ends. The CDR3 sequence: CASSSQQDTGNTIYF. The CDR3 DNA reads TGTGCCAGCAGCTCGCAACAGGATACTGGAAACACCATATATTTT.

The chain employs TRBV5-4 and TRBJ1-2, with a weak D call TRBD1 (5 bases). Deletions cut 6 bases from V and 4 bases from J, with 16 bases between. CDR1 and CDR2 (germline): SGHNT, YYREEE (reference sequence). The CDR3 has 14 residues. The CDR3 bases are TGTGCCAGCACCATTAACCCGGGACCCTATGGCTACACCTTC. This gives the protein CASTINPGPYGYTF.

This clone was found a few times. Being one base from a much bigger clone, this may be a read error. The same CDR3 also results from other DNA sequences found in this sample. The chain combines TRBV7-9 with TRBJ2-3; the D is unclear. The V and J ends lost 3 bases and 1 base respectively, with 2 bases between them. CDR1 and CDR2 (germline): SEHNR, FQNEAQ (reference sequence). The CDR3 totals 12 residues. The CDR3 DNA is TGTGCCAGCAGCTTTGGCACAGATACGCAGTATTTT. Amino acids: CASSFGTDTQYF.

This chain joins TRBV9 and TRBJ2-4, with D possibly matching TRBD1 (5 bases). The CDR3 runs to 15 residues. The V gene lost 4 bases and the J gene lost 6 bases, with 17 bases spanning the gap. Germline V gives CDR1 SGDLS, CDR2 YYNGEE. The CDR3 DNA follows: TGTGCCAGCAGCCCGCACATGACACAGGCAAACATTCAGTACTTC. It encodes CASSPHMTQANIQYF.

The V and J genes are TRBV9 and TRBJ1-1; no clear D gene. V was trimmed by 4 bases and J by 0 bases, leaving 13 bases between them. Germline V gene lookup returns CDR1 SGDLS and CDR2 YYNGEE. This CDR3 region has 15 residues. CDR3 sequence: CASSREAAMNTEAFF. The CDR3 region has the DNA TGTGCCAGCAGCAGGGAGGCAGCCATGAACACTGAAGCTTTCTTT.

The table lists this clone with a few counts. Other DNA sequences from this sample encode an identical CDR3 as well. The chain carries TRBV5-1 and TRBJ2-7, with 9 bases lining up with TRBD1. Trimming took 4 bases from V and 7 from J; bases not matched to a gene: 6. CDR3 length equals 13 residues. Germline lookup yields CDR1 SGHRS and CDR2 YFSETQ. CDR3 residues: CASSRDRAGEQYF. The DNA of the CDR3 is TGCGCCAGCAGCCGGGACAGGGCTGGAGAGCAGTACTTC.

This chain links TRBV9 with TRBJ1-3; D unclear. From germline, CDR1 is SGDLS and CDR2 YYNGEE. The CDR3 length is 15 residues. Trimming cost V 3 bases and J 0 bases, with 10 bases left between them. The CDR3 region is CASSGSVPSGNTIYF. CDR3 bases: TGTGCCAGCAGCGGCAGCGTGCCCTCTGGAAACACCATATATTTT. Using reference TRBV9 and TRBJ1-3 for the parts outside the CDR3, the full variable domain is DSGVTQTPKHLITATGQRVTLRCSPRSGDLSVYWYQQSLDQGLQFLIQYYNGEERAKGNILERFSAQQFPDLHSELNLSSLELGDSALYFCASSGSVPSGNTIYFGEGSWLTVV.

CDR3 coding DNA: TGCGCCAGCAGCCAAGATCTGACAACCGCTAACTATGGCTACACCTTC. The encoded protein is CASSQDLTTANYGYTF. V usage is TRBV4-3 and J usage is TRBJ1-2; no definite D call. This CDR3 is 16 amino acids long. V was clipped by 0 bases and J by 0 bases, with 11 bases between them. CDR1 is LGHNA and CDR2 is YSLEER in the germline V gene.

The chain recombines TRBV9 with TRBJ2-1; D remains unclear. V was cut by 2 bases and J by 9 bases, with 15 bases left in between. Germline assignment: CDR1 SGDLS and CDR2 YYNGEE. This CDR3 comprises 14 residues. The CDR3 DNA sequence: TGTGCCAGCAGCGTCGCCCCCGGAGAGACTGAGCAGTTCTTC. It encodes CASSVAPGETEQFF.

The V gene is TRBV19, the J gene TRBJ2-7; D might be TRBD1 or TRBD2, each matching 5 bases. V gave up 5 bases and J gave up 12 bases, with 20 bases separating them. The CDR3 length is 13 residues. Germline V gives CDR1 LNHDA, CDR2 SQIVND (reference sequence). The CDR3 nucleotides are TGTGCCAGTAGTCCACCGGACTTGGGGGTTTGGTACTTC. Its translation is CASSPPDLGVWYF.

This chain uses TRBV7-9 with TRBJ2-5; 7 nucleotides match TRBD1. Germline CDR1 and CDR2: SEHNR and FQNEAQ (reference sequence). The CDR3 is 16 amino acids. Trimming cost V 5 bases and J 4 bases; bases outside gene matches: 13. The CDR3 region is CASSPLGQRLAETQYF. CDR3 sequence (DNA): TGTGCCAGCAGCCCATTGGGACAGAGGTTAGCAGAGACCCAGTACTTC.

On this clone itself: A much larger clone sits a single nucleotide away, making a read error possible. The chain joins TRBV5-1 to TRBJ2-7, with D hard to call. CDR3 length: 13 residues. Germline assignment: CDR1 SGHRS and CDR2 YFSETQ. V gave up 3 bases and J gave up 3 bases, with 10 bases separating them. In nucleotides, the CDR3 is TGCGCCAGCAGCTCGGGCAGTCACTACGAGCAGTACTTC. This gives the protein CASSSGSHYEQYF.

This clone was seen a single time. The CDR3 here is CASSFPPVEQFF. The CDR3, as DNA: TGTGCCAGCAGCTTCCCGCCAGTTGAGCAGTTCTTC. The chain is built from TRBV7-9 and TRBJ2-1; D gene uncertain. V lost 3 bases to trimming and J lost 9 bases, with 9 bases between them. The CDR3 loop spans 12 amino acids. The germline V gene has CDR1 SEHNR and CDR2 FQNEAQ (reference sequence).